These 31 T cell receptor beta chains originate from one sample sequenced in a study of T cell repertoires in cytomegalovirus infection. TCRdb re-called the reads with MiXCR, one entry per CDR3 protein. The sample carries under 200,000 distinct CDR3 sequences, 7.5% to 10% recorded once. Sequencing was carried out using PBMCs. The receptors stem from a human donor in good health (CMV status not recorded). Some clones in this sample may be carry-over from other donors' samples.

A few counts support this clonotype. The rearrangement links TRBV23-1 to TRBJ2-1, with 9 positions matching TRBD1. TRBV23-1 is an open reading frame, and its role is uncertain. The CDR3 contains 21 residues. The V and J ends lost 3 bases and 0 bases, in that order; junction bases with no gene match: 18. Here the CDR3 DNA reads TGCGCCAGCAGTCAGCCAACACCACAGGGGGCGCACCCCAACTCCTACAATGAGCAGTTCTTC. It encodes CASSQPTPQGAHPNSYNEQFF.

The table lists this clonotype with many counts. CDR3 amino acids: CASSLASGSYNSPLHF. CDR3 DNA: TGTGCCAGCAGCTTAGCGTCGGGCTCCTATAATTCACCCCTCCACTTT. V is TRBV7-2 and J is TRBJ1-6; no definite D call. The germline CDR1 and CDR2 sequences are SGHTA and FQGNSA. Trimming cost V 0 bases and J 0 bases, with 6 bases left between them. The CDR3 runs 16 residues.

J is TRBJ2-1 and V is TRBV11-2, with 7 bases aligning to TRBD2. V trimming: 0 bases; J trimming: 9 bases; junction bases outside the gene matches: 8. The CDR3 covers 15 residues. Germline CDR1 is SGHAT and CDR2 is FQNNGV. CDR3 in DNA: TGTGCCAGCAGCTTAGAGGGACTATCTGAGGGTGAGCAGTTCTTC. It specifies CASSLEGLSEGEQFF.

The chain recombines TRBV6-2 or TRBV6-3 with TRBJ2-1; D remains unclear. Germline lookup yields CDR1 MNHEY and CDR2 SVGEGT. Trimming stripped 7 bases from V and 0 bases from J, with 16 bases between. This CDR3 has 16 residues. The CDR3 region is CASTLGISSSYNEQFF. In DNA, the CDR3 is TGTGCCAGCACCCTAGGGATTTCGTCCTCCTACAATGAGCAGTTCTTC.

A remark on this clonotype: A much larger clone sits a single nucleotide away, making a read error possible. The V call is TRBV19, the J call TRBJ2-5; tentatively, D is TRBD1 (5 bases). The CDR3 contains 14 residues. CDR1 and CDR2 from the germline V gene are LNHDA and SQIVND (reference sequence). The CDR3 sequence is CSSSPPRTQETQYF. Written as DNA, the CDR3 is TGTTCCAGTAGTCCCCCTCGGACACAAGAGACCCAGTACTTC.

This clonotype has a count of ten or more. The gene calls are TRBV7-2 and TRBJ2-5, with D tentatively TRBD2 (6 bases). The germline CDR1 and CDR2 sequences are SGHTA and FQGNSA. Trimming shortened V by 4 bases and J by 4 bases, and 16 bases separated the two germline ends. This CDR3 region has 15 residues. The CDR3 DNA reads as TGTGCCAGCAGCTCCGTACCGGGAGTATCAGAGACCCAGTACTTC. It yields the protein CASSSVPGVSETQYF.

V and J are TRBV28 and TRBJ1-2; D may be TRBD1 (5 bases). V lost 6 bases, J lost 8 bases, and 16 bases lay in between. The CDR3 length is 13 residues. Germline loops: CDR1 MDHEN, CDR2 SYDVKM. The DNA of the CDR3 is TGTGCCAGCAGGGGGGGGGTTACGGGAGGCTACACCTTC. It translates to CASRGGVTGGYTF.

This clonotype appeared a few times. The chain employs TRBV15 and TRBJ2-1; D ambiguous. Looked up from germline, CDR1 is LNHNV and CDR2 is YYDKDF (reference sequence). V shed 1 base and J shed 4 bases, with 14 bases lying between them. This CDR3 has 16 amino acids. The chain's CDR3 is CATSRGLQPEYNEQFF. CDR3 nucleotides: TGTGCCACCAGCAGAGGGTTACAGCCAGAGTACAATGAGCAGTTCTTC.

Only a few counts were recorded for this clonotype. The chain uses TRBV12-3 or TRBV12-4 and TRBJ2-1, with no clear D. V was pared by 6 bases and J by 5 bases, with 11 bases between. CDR3 length: 13 amino acids. CDR3 DNA sequence: TGTGCCAGCAGCTTCTCTAGGGACAATGAGCAGTTCTTC. Amino acid sequence: CASSFSRDNEQFF.

This clonotype was found many times. The V gene is TRBV7-2, the J gene TRBJ1-4; a possible D gene is TRBD1 (5 bases). CDR1 and CDR2 from the germline V gene are SGHTA and FQGNSA. The CDR3 length is 16 residues. Trimming stripped 1 base from V and 8 bases from J, with 17 bases between. DNA for the CDR3: TGTGCCAGCAGCTTAGATGGAGCCGGGACCCAAGAAAAACTGTTTTTT. It translates to CASSLDGAGTQEKLFF.

In regard to this clonotype: One base away lies a much larger clone, so this may be a sequencing read error. The genes are TRBV2 and TRBJ2-3; TRBD2 matches 7 bases. This CDR3 is built from 15 residues. Germline V gene lookup returns CDR1 SNHLY and CDR2 FYNNEI. Here the CDR3 reads CTSSDLAANTDTQYF. CDR3 nucleotides: TGTACCAGCAGTGACCTAGCGGCGAACACAGATACGCAGTATTTT.

This sequence joins TRBV3-1 and TRBJ2-1, with 8 positions matching TRBD2. The length of the CDR3 is 15 residues. The V segment lost 6 bases and the J segment 9 bases; nucleotides outside the gene matches: 13. Germline assignment: CDR1 LGHDT and CDR2 YNNKEL (reference sequence). The CDR3, as DNA: TGTGCCAGCAGGGACACCGGGACTAGTGAGGGTGAGCAGTTCTTC. Translation gives CASRDTGTSEGEQFF.

Ten or more counts support this clonotype. V usage is TRBV7-6 and J usage is TRBJ1-3, with TRBD1 as a possible D gene (6 bases). V lost 3 bases to trimming and J lost 3 bases, with 12 bases between them. CDR3 length: 15 residues. Germline V gene lookup returns CDR1 SGHVS and CDR2 FNYEAQ. The CDR3 DNA reads TGTGCCAGCAGCTTCAGGGGCCAAGATGGAAACACCATATATTTT. This codes for CASSFRGQDGNTIYF. Together with reference TRBV7-6 and TRBJ1-3, the CDR3 gives the full variable domain: GAGVSQSPRYKVTKRGQDVALRCDPISGHVSLYWYRQALGQGPEFLTYFNYEAQQDKSGLPNDRFSAERPEGSISTLTIQRTEQRDSAMYRCASSFRGQDGNTIYFGEGSWLTVV.

There are a few counts of this clonotype. The CDR3 coding sequence is TGTGCCAGCAGCTTGGAGACAGAGAACAATGAGCAGTTCTTC. Translated: CASSLETENNEQFF. V and J are TRBV5-4 and TRBJ2-1, with D tentatively TRBD1 (5 bases). The germline CDR1 and CDR2 sequences are SGHNT and YYREEE (reference sequence). The CDR3 is 14 amino acids. Trimming left V 0 bases short and J 5 bases short, with 9 bases between.

Only a few counts were recorded for this clonotype. CDR3 coding DNA: TGTGCCAGCAGCCCTGGGGACAGGGAGGAGACCCAGTACTTC. This translates into CASSPGDREETQYF. The J gene is TRBJ2-5, the V gene TRBV9; 9 bases match TRBD1. There are 14 residues in the CDR3. V was pared by 4 bases and J by 5 bases, with 6 bases of the junction left unmatched. Germline V CDR1 and CDR2: SGDLS, YYNGEE.

This clonotype was picked up many times. The chain combines TRBV7-2 with TRBJ2-7, with 14 positions matching TRBD2. CDR1 SGHTA and CDR2 FQGNSA come from the germline V gene. This CDR3 spans 16 amino acids. The ends lost 3 bases at V and 3 bases at J; junction bases unmatched: 4. CDR3 loop: CASSFKTSGRGYEQYF. CDR3 DNA sequence: TGTGCCAGCAGCTTTAAGACTAGCGGGAGGGGCTACGAGCAGTACTTC.

This clonotype was counted many times. The V gene is TRBV20-1, the J gene TRBJ1-5; D call uncertain. Between the trimmed V and J ends, which lost 4 bases and 2 bases, there was a span of 27 bases. CDR1 is DFQATT and CDR2 is SNEGSKA in the germline V gene (reference sequence). CDR3 length equals 19 residues. As DNA, the CDR3 is TGCAGTGCTATTTGGGCCGTCGCCGGGGATAATCATGGCAATCAGCCCCAGCATTTT. As protein: CSAIWAVAGDNHGNQPQHF.

The V call is TRBV29-1, the J call TRBJ1-2; TRBD1 agrees at 7 bases. V shed 6 bases and J 8 bases; nucleotides not matched to a gene: 9. CDR3 length: 12 residues. The V gene's germline CDR1 is SQVTM and CDR2 ANQGSEA. The CDR3 region has the DNA TGCAGCGTGGGGACAGCCCAGCGAGGCTACACCTTC. The encoded protein is CSVGTAQRGYTF.

A few counts support this clonotype. The rearrangement joins TRBV11-1 to TRBJ2-7; D ambiguous. V lost 5 bases and J lost 2, with 7 bases in between. The CDR3 spans 12 residues. Per the germline V gene, CDR1 is SGHAT and CDR2 is FQDESV (reference sequence). DNA for the CDR3: TGTGCCAGCAGCAAGGGTCCCTACGAGCAGTACTTC. Residues: CASSKGPYEQYF.

The chain is built from TRBV4-2 and TRBJ2-5; D is perhaps TRBD2 (5 bases). V was trimmed by 1 base and J by 5 bases, leaving 17 bases between them. The CDR3 covers 16 residues. The germline CDR1 and CDR2 sequences are LGHNA and YNFKEQ. DNA of the CDR3: TGTGCCAGCAGCCAAGTTACCATCGACCGGAGGGAGACCCAGTACTTC. Its translation is CASSQVTIDRRETQYF.

The sample holds a few counts of this clonotype. The chain couples TRBV19 to TRBJ1-2, with D perhaps TRBD1 (6 bases). Germline CDR1 and CDR2: LNHDA and SQIVND (reference sequence). The CDR3 is made up of 18 amino acids. Trimming pared 3 bases from V and 2 bases from J, leaving 22 bases between. The CDR3 sequence: CASSILVRDTTPNYGYTF. The CDR3 nucleotides read TGTGCCAGTAGTATTTTGGTCCGGGACACCACTCCGAACTATGGCTACACCTTC.

The chain is built from TRBV6-6 and TRBJ2-7, with D unresolved. The CDR3 has 16 amino acids. V was pared by 7 bases and J by 6 bases, with 25 bases between. The V gene's germline CDR1 is MNHNY and CDR2 SVGAGI (reference sequence). CDR3: CASTDHIDSGGIEQYF. DNA for the CDR3: TGTGCCAGCACCGACCATATCGACTCCGGTGGCATCGAGCAGTACTTC.

This clonotype was seen repeatedly, ten times or more. The chain links TRBV7-2 to TRBJ2-2; 12 positions agree with TRBD2. The germline V gene has CDR1 SGHTA and CDR2 FQGNSA. This CDR3 contains 15 residues. With V trimmed by 3 bases and J by 5 bases, 1 base remained unmatched. The DNA of the CDR3 is TGTGCCAGCAGCTTCGGACTAGCGGGAACCGGGGAGCTGTTTTTT. It is translated as CASSFGLAGTGELFF.

Many counts were recorded for this clonotype. V usage is TRBV28 and J usage is TRBJ2-7; D might be TRBD1 (5 bases). The V gene lost 3 bases and the J gene lost 2 bases, with 14 bases spanning the gap. CDR3 length equals 15 residues. Germline V lookup: CDR1 MDHEN, CDR2 SYDVKM. The CDR3 region is CASSFLQEITYEQYF. CDR3 bases: TGTGCCAGCAGTTTTCTACAGGAAATAACCTACGAGCAGTACTTC.

This clonotype was recorded only once. A much larger clone differs by one base, so this may be a read error. The chain is built from TRBV12-3 or TRBV12-4 and TRBJ2-1, with D tentatively TRBD2 (6 bases). CDR3 length: 13 amino acids. Trimming pared 8 bases from V and 4 bases from J, leaving 12 bases between. The CDR3 nucleotides read TGTGCCAGCGGGCTGCGGGGATACAATGAGCAGTTCTTC. It yields the protein CASGLRGYNEQFF.

The table lists this clonotype with many counts. CDR3: CASSLTGDDSPLHF. The CDR3 DNA reads as TGTGCCAGCAGCTTAACAGGGGATGATTCACCCCTCCACTTT. The V gene is TRBV7-8, the J gene TRBJ1-6, with 7 bases aligning to TRBD1. V lost 2 bases to trimming and J lost 8 bases; unmatched junction nucleotides: 3. Germline values: CDR1 SGHVS, CDR2 FQNEAQ. The CDR3 runs to 14 residues.

This clonotype was detected ten times or more. The genes are TRBV7-2 and TRBJ1-5; D not resolved. This CDR3 region has 12 residues. CDR1 SGHTA and CDR2 FQGNSA come from the germline V gene. V was shortened by 5 bases and J by 5 bases, with 7 bases between the two germline ends. The CDR3 here is CASSMWDQPQHF. As DNA, the CDR3 is TGTGCCAGCAGCATGTGGGATCAGCCCCAGCATTTT.

The CDR3 is CSVEFLGAYEQYF. In DNA, the CDR3 is TGCAGCGTTGAGTTTTTAGGGGCTTACGAGCAGTACTTC. The rearrangement links TRBV29-1 to TRBJ2-7; weak D call: TRBD1 (5 bases). V was clipped by 3 bases and J by 4 bases, with 13 bases between them. Germline V CDR1 and CDR2: SQVTM, ANQGSEA. This CDR3 comprises 13 residues.

This clonotype was observed at least ten times. The chain has TRBV4-3 and TRBJ1-2, with D possibly TRBD1 on 6 matching bases. The germline CDR1 and CDR2 sequences are LGHNA and YSLEER. This CDR3 has 14 residues. V lost 0 bases and J lost 8, with 13 bases in between. CDR3 residues: CASSQDRGFRGYTF. DNA of the CDR3: TGCGCCAGCAGCCAAGACAGGGGTTTTCGCGGCTACACCTTC.

This clonotype turned up a few times. V is TRBV3-1 and J is TRBJ2-5, with 9 bases aligning to TRBD1. Germline V gene data show CDR1 as LGHDT and CDR2 as YNNKEL (reference sequence). V shed 0 bases, J shed 4 bases, and the junction held 9 bases outside the gene matches. The CDR3 sequence is 17 residues long. This CDR3 is CASSQESPATGGETQYF. As DNA, the CDR3 is TGTGCCAGCAGCCAAGAATCCCCTGCGACAGGGGGAGAGACCCAGTACTTC.

This clonotype appeared a few times. J is TRBJ2-1 and V is TRBV7-9, with 11 bases lining up with TRBD1. V shed 5 bases and J 7 bases; nucleotides not matched to a gene: 4. Germline CDR1 and CDR2: SEHNR and FQNEAQ (reference sequence). CDR3 size: 14 residues. The CDR3 DNA sequence: TGTGCCAGCAGCCTAGGACAGGGGGCGAATGAGCAGTTCTTC. Translation: CASSLGQGANEQFF.